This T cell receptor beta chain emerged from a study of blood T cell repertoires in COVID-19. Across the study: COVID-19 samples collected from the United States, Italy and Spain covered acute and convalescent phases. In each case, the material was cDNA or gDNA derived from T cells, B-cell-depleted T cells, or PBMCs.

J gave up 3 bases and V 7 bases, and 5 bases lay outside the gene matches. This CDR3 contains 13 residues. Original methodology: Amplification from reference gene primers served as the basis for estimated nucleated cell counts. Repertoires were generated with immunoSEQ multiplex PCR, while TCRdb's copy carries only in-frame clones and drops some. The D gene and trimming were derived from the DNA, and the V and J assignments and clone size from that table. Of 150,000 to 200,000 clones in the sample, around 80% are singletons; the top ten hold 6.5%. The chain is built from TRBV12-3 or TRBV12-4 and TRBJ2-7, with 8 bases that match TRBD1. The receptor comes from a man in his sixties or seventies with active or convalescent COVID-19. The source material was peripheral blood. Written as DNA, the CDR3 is TGTGCCAGCAAACAGGGGGACCACTACGAGCAGTACTTC. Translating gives CASKQGDHYEQYF.